The T cell receptor (beta chain) under discussion was sequenced for a study of blood T cell repertoires in COVID-19. About the research overall: Italy, Spain and the United States were the sources of the convalescent and acute COVID-19 samples. PBMCs, B-cell-depleted T cells, or T cells provided the cDNA or gDNA that made up the material.

V lost 3 bases, J lost 5 bases, and 19 bases lay in between. Germline CDR1 reads MNHNS; CDR2 reads SASEGT. This CDR3 contains 16 residues. The assay was immunoSEQ multiplex PCR, and TCRdb's table has in-frame clones only and misses some. The sample shows 450,000 or so clones, 90% of them seen only once. This clone came up a few times. The sample consisted of PBMCs or T cells enriched from blood (not recorded which). The receptor was isolated from a man between 18 and 35 years old who had recovered from COVID-19. The chain employs TRBV6-1 and TRBJ1-2; no definite D call. CDR3: CASSDNIEGMGYGYTF. The CDR3 nucleotides read TGTGCCAGCAGTGATAACATAGAGGGTATGGGGTATGGCTACACCTTC.